One and the same sample provided the 29 T cell receptor beta chains below, sequenced in a study of a mutant IDH1 vaccine in newly diagnosed glioma. What these receptors recognize is not known. Clones were read by immunoSEQ multiplex PCR, and TCRdb kept only the in-frame ones, dropping some. The profile shows 42,000 or so clones, around 83% of them singletons. Time point meaning: week 35, safety follow-up. The study gave 300 ug of mutant IDH1 20-mer peptide per vaccine dose, with topical imiquimod. Sequencing was performed on PBMCs, taken from a glioma patient whose treatment included an IDH1 peptide vaccine. These receptors originate from a woman in her 50s with glioma.

V usage is TRBV20-1 and J usage is TRBJ1-1; a weak D match, TRBD1 (5 bases). V lost 3 bases to trimming and J lost 7 bases, with 9 bases between them. Germline V gene data show CDR1 as DFQATT and CDR2 as SNEGSKA (reference sequence). The CDR3 sequence is 11 residues long. The CDR3 region has the DNA TGCAGTGCTAGGAGACAGCTTGAAGCTTTCTTT. Translating gives CSARRQLEAFF.

This clone was seen only once. This chain uses TRBV7-3 with TRBJ2-2; D might be TRBD2 (7 bases). The CDR3 contains 16 residues. V was trimmed by 4 bases and J by 1 base, leaving 13 bases between them. From germline, CDR1 is SGHTA and CDR2 FQGTGA. The CDR3 spells CASSWGGQGNTGELFF. DNA for the CDR3: TGTGCCAGCAGCTGGGGGGGGCAGGGGAACACCGGGGAGCTGTTTTTT.

The chain employs TRBV28 and TRBJ1-6, with a weak D call TRBD1 (5 bases). The CDR3 contains 17 residues. Per germline, CDR1 MDHEN and CDR2 SYDVKM. Trimming left V 2 bases short and J 0 bases short, with 11 bases between. The chain's CDR3 is CASSLPGGTSYNSPLHF. The CDR3 region has the DNA TGTGCCAGCAGTTTACCCGGGGGGACCTCCTATAATTCACCCCTCCACTTT.

This clone was counted a few times. The chain joins TRBV9 to TRBJ1-1; D is unresolved. The length of the CDR3 is 14 residues. Trimming pared 3 bases from V and 1 base from J, leaving 10 bases between. Looked up from germline, CDR1 is SGDLS and CDR2 is YYNGEE. The CDR3 DNA sequence: TGTGCCAGCAGCGCCCAACAGAAGAACACTGAAGCTTTCTTT. Translated: CASSAQQKNTEAFF.

The rearrangement links TRBV27 to TRBJ2-7, with no clear D. V lost 6 bases and J lost 7, with 13 bases in between. This CDR3 contains 12 residues. CDR1 is MNHEY, CDR2 SMNVEV, per germline (reference sequence). This CDR3 is CASSRISGEQYF. The CDR3 DNA sequence: TGTGCCAGCAGCCGGATTTCCGGGGAGCAGTACTTC.

The chain combines TRBV10-3 with TRBJ1-3; 10 bases align to TRBD1. The CDR3 sequence is 13 residues long. Trimming took 7 bases from V and 10 from J; bases not matched to a gene: 7. Germline lookup yields CDR1 ENHRY and CDR2 SYGVKD. CDR3 in DNA: TGTGCCATCACCGCGACAGGGGGCTTAACCATATATTTT. It yields the protein CAITATGGLTIYF.

The V gene is TRBV5-1, the J gene TRBJ1-1; no clear D gene. CDR1 is SGHRS, CDR2 YFSETQ, per germline. This CDR3 has 15 residues. V lost 0 bases, J lost 3 bases, and 12 bases lay in between. The CDR3 DNA reads as TGCGCCAGCAGCTTGGCCGGGGAGGGTTACACTGAAGCTTTCTTT. Translated: CASSLAGEGYTEAFF.

The chain joins TRBV7-9 to TRBJ1-4, with 7 bases matching TRBD1. V shed 5 bases, J shed 7 bases, and the junction held 10 bases outside the gene matches. The CDR3 contains 15 residues. Germline CDR1 SEHNR, CDR2 FQNEAQ (reference sequence). The CDR3 DNA reads TGTGCCAGCAGCCCCAGGGGGTCAAAGGGTGAAAAACTGTTTTTT. Translated, it gives CASSPRGSKGEKLFF. The variable domain in full, completed from reference TRBV7-9 and TRBJ1-4, reads DTGVSQNPRHKITKRGQNVTFRCDPISEHNRLYWYRQTLGQGPEFLTYFQNEAQLEKSRLLSDRFSAERPKGSFSTLEIQRTEQGDSAMYLCASSPRGSKGEKLFFGSGTQLSVL.

The rearrangement links TRBV19 to TRBJ2-3; D possibly corresponds to TRBD2 (6 bases). Trimming cost V 5 bases and J 1 base, with 16 bases left between them. CDR3 size: 16 residues. Germline values: CDR1 LNHDA, CDR2 SQIVND (reference sequence). CDR3 loop: CASSPRGERGTDTQYF. The CDR3 DNA reads as TGTGCCAGTAGTCCCAGAGGGGAGCGGGGCACAGATACGCAGTATTTT.

With regard to this clone: The same CDR3 can be traced to other DNA sequences in this sample. CDR3 protein: CASSLGQGGYEQYF. The CDR3 nucleotides are TGTGCCAGCAGCTTGGGACAGGGGGGCTACGAGCAGTACTTC. This rearrangement joins TRBV5-4 to TRBJ2-7; 9 bases are a match to TRBD1. The CDR3 consists of 14 residues. The junction had 1 base not matched to a gene; V was cut back by 0 bases and J by 3 bases. Germline assignment: CDR1 SGHNT and CDR2 YYREEE (reference sequence).

This chain uses TRBV5-1 with TRBJ1-4; D not certain. The CDR3 spans 14 residues. Germline-derived CDR1 and CDR2 are SGHRS and YFSETQ. Trimming removed 6 bases at V and 6 bases at J, with 15 bases between. The CDR3 DNA is TGCGCCAGCACCGTAGACAACTCCTATGAAAAACTGTTTTTT. It is translated as CASTVDNSYEKLFF. Full variable domain (rest looked up from reference TRBV5-1 and TRBJ1-4): KAGVTQTPRYLIKTRGQQVTLSCSPISGHRSVSWYQQTPGQGLQFLFEYFSETQRNKGNFPGRFSGRQFSNSRSEMNVSTLELGDSALYLCASTVDNSYEKLFFGSGTQLSVL.

The chain recombines TRBV5-5 with TRBJ2-2; unclear D gene. This CDR3 has 16 amino acids. Between the trimmed V and J ends, which lost 2 bases and 0 bases, there was a span of 11 bases. Per the germline V gene, CDR1 is SGHKS and CDR2 is YYEKEE (reference sequence). Here the CDR3 reads CASSLGQSPNTGELFF. The CDR3 coding sequence is TGTGCCAGCAGCTTAGGTCAGAGCCCGAACACCGGGGAGCTGTTTTTT.

The chain links TRBV4-3 to TRBJ1-6, with 10 bases aligning to TRBD1. This CDR3 is built from 16 residues. The germline V gene encodes CDR1 LGHNA and CDR2 YSLEER. V was pared by 2 bases and J by 8 bases, with 6 bases of the junction left unmatched. For the CDR3, the DNA is TGCGCCAGCAGCCAATCATGGGACAGGGGCGATTCACCCCTCCACTTT. Protein product: CASSQSWDRGDSPLHF.

This sequence joins TRBV13 and TRBJ2-3; no clear D. The CDR3 has 12 residues. Germline CDR1 reads PRHDT; CDR2 reads FYEKMQ (reference sequence). V was trimmed by 4 bases and J by 4 bases, leaving 6 bases between them. CDR3 coding DNA: TGTGCCAGCAGCTCCGTCCCAGATACGCAGTATTTT. Amino acids: CASSSVPDTQYF.

CDR3 residues: CSVVTGTGGTEAFF. DNA of the CDR3: TGCAGCGTAGTAACCGGGACAGGGGGTACTGAAGCTTTCTTT. The chain joins TRBV29-1 to TRBJ1-1; 11 nucleotides line up with TRBD1. V lost 6 bases to trimming and J lost 5 bases; unmatched junction nucleotides: 8. The CDR3 is made up of 14 amino acids. The germline V gene encodes CDR1 SQVTM and CDR2 ANQGSEA.

The J gene is TRBJ2-2, the V gene TRBV28, with 7 bases fitting TRBD1. J was trimmed by 6 bases and V by 5 bases; bases with no gene match: 3. The CDR3 is 13 residues long. Germline V lookup: CDR1 MDHEN, CDR2 SYDVKM. The CDR3 nucleotides read TGTGCCAGCAGTCCCACAGGGGCCGGGGAGCTGTTTTTT. This gives the protein CASSPTGAGELFF.

The chain is built from TRBV27 and TRBJ1-6; D call uncertain. Trimming took 6 bases from V and 8 from J, leaving 11 bases between them. This CDR3 region has 13 residues. Per germline, CDR1 MNHEY and CDR2 SMNVEV (reference sequence). As DNA, the CDR3 is TGTGCCAGCAGACAAGGGTCGTATTCACCCCTCCACTTT. Translated: CASRQGSYSPLHF.

This chain joins TRBV6-5 and TRBJ1-2, with 10 bases fitting TRBD1. Germline CDR1 and CDR2: MNHEY and SVGAGI. V shed 0 bases and J 4 bases; nucleotides not matched to a gene: 5. The CDR3 runs to 16 residues. The CDR3 nucleotides read TGTGCCAGCAGTTACTCCCGGACAGGGGGTGGCTATGGCTACACCTTC. This translates into CASSYSRTGGGYGYTF.

In nucleotides, the CDR3 is TGCGCCAGCAGCGGCACGGTGTCGGGAAACACCATATATTTT. Translated: CASSGTVSGNTIYF. The chain employs TRBV4-1 and TRBJ1-3; no firm D call. This CDR3 contains 14 residues. Germline V gene data show CDR1 as MGHRA and CDR2 as YSYEKL. Deletions cut 5 bases from V and 4 bases from J, with 12 bases between.

J is TRBJ1-2 and V is TRBV27; 10 nucleotides match TRBD1. The germline CDR1 and CDR2 sequences are MNHEY and SMNVEV (reference sequence). The CDR3 loop spans 16 amino acids. V lost 4 bases to trimming and J lost 4 bases; unmatched junction nucleotides: 9. The CDR3 here is CASSSTRTGGGYGYTF. CDR3 coding DNA: TGTGCCAGCAGTTCAACGAGGACAGGGGGTGGCTATGGCTACACCTTC.

Of note for this clone: This same CDR3 is encoded by further DNA sequences in the sample. The chain is built from TRBV5-1 and TRBJ1-2, with D maybe TRBD1 (5 bases). There are 12 residues in the CDR3. V was pared by 0 bases and J by 5 bases, with 5 bases between. Looked up from germline, CDR1 is SGHRS and CDR2 is YFSETQ. CDR3 nucleotides: TGCGCCAGCAGCTTGGAGGGGTATGGCTACACCTTC. Translated, it gives CASSLEGYGYTF.

V is TRBV4-3 and J is TRBJ2-6, with D uncertain. CDR1 and CDR2 from the germline V gene are LGHNA and YSLEER. V was trimmed by 1 base and J by 4 bases, leaving 8 bases between them. The CDR3 extends over 15 amino acids. The CDR3 loop reads CASSQVLGGANVLTF. The CDR3 DNA sequence: TGCGCCAGCAGCCAAGTTCTGGGGGGGGCCAACGTCCTGACTTTC.

The chain carries TRBV7-9 and TRBJ2-5; 12 nucleotides match TRBD1. Per germline, CDR1 SEHNR and CDR2 FQNEAQ (reference sequence). CDR3 size: 15 residues. J gave up 5 bases and V 5 bases, and 6 bases lay outside the gene matches. The CDR3 loop reads CASSRGTGGLETQYF. The CDR3 DNA reads TGTGCCAGCAGCCGAGGGACAGGGGGCTTGGAGACCCAGTACTTC.

This chain joins TRBV19 and TRBJ1-1; D is unclear. Trimming took off 6 bases at V and 0 bases at J, with 20 bases between the two ends. Looked up from germline, CDR1 is LNHDA and CDR2 is SQIVND (reference sequence). This CDR3 has 17 residues. The CDR3 sequence: CASRELPSAGLNTEAFF. DNA of the CDR3: TGTGCCAGTAGGGAGCTCCCCTCAGCTGGACTGAACACTGAAGCTTTCTTT.

The genes are TRBV4-1 and TRBJ2-2, with 10 bases that match TRBD1. Per the germline V gene, CDR1 is MGHRA and CDR2 is YSYEKL. Germline trimming cut 1 base from V and 4 bases from J; bases unmatched to any gene: 6. The CDR3 is made up of 17 amino acids. The CDR3 DNA is TGCGCCAGCAGCCAAGGGCGGGACAGGGGTAGCACCGGGGAGCTGTTTTTT. Its translation: CASSQGRDRGSTGELFF.

The chain links TRBV5-4 to TRBJ1-6; 9 positions match TRBD1. CDR1 is SGHNT, CDR2 YYREEE, per germline (reference sequence). V shed 0 bases and J 14 bases; nucleotides not matched to a gene: 6. This CDR3 spans 14 amino acids. For the CDR3, the DNA is TGTGCCAGCAGCTTGGGGACAGGGGATAGGTCCCTCCACTTT. Residues: CASSLGTGDRSLHF.

This chain links TRBV19 with TRBJ1-2; D remains unclear. Germline V lookup: CDR1 LNHDA, CDR2 SQIVND (reference sequence). This CDR3 has 15 residues. Trimming took 7 bases from V and 6 from J, leaving 21 bases between them. The DNA for the CDR3 is TGTGCCAGTACCGATAACAGTGGAGGCGGTCATGGCTACACCTTC. It is translated as CASTDNSGGGHGYTF.

The chain has TRBV5-1 and TRBJ1-4, with TRBD1 matching 8 bases. The CDR3 sequence is 16 residues long. Germline CDR1 and CDR2: SGHRS and YFSETQ. J lost 5 bases, V lost 5 bases, and 11 bases had no gene match. This CDR3 reads CASSRQGATVNEKLFF. CDR3 bases: TGCGCCAGCAGTAGGCAGGGGGCAACGGTAAATGAAAAACTGTTTTTT.

This chain joins TRBV19 and TRBJ1-6, with TRBD1 as a possible D gene (5 bases). The V end was cut by 5 bases, the J end by 8 bases, with 16 bases between. This CDR3 spans 15 amino acids. In germline, CDR1 is LNHDA, CDR2 SQIVND (reference sequence). CDR3 region: CASSANSGAHSPLHF. The CDR3 DNA follows: TGTGCCAGTAGTGCTAACTCCGGGGCACATTCACCCCTCCACTTT. The whole variable domain, filled in from reference TRBV19 and TRBJ1-6, reads DGGITQSPKYLFRKEGQNVTLSCEQNLNHDAMYWYRQDPGQGLRLIYYSQIVNDFQKGDIAEGYSVSREKKESFPLTVTSAQKNPTAFYLCASSANSGAHSPLHFGNGTRLTVT.